This T cell receptor beta chain was documented in a study of cytomegalovirus exposure and HLA in healthy donors. General study findings and limits: Later genetic work tied a missense DCLRE1C variant to beta-chain V and J trimming. A few of the chains that were CMV-associated were confirmed in vitro to be specific for CMV antigens. DRB1 showed the most TCR associations and HLA-C the fewest in a later analysis, as rates varied by HLA locus.

Deletions cut 5 bases from V and 0 bases from J, with 23 bases between. From germline, CDR1 is SGHVS and CDR2 FQNEAQ. CDR3 length equals 19 residues. PCR amplification relied on 60 Vbeta primers (plus 13 Jbeta primers). Sequencing used immunoSEQ multiplex PCR; TCRdb keeps in-frame clones, though not all of them. The sample lists roughly 100,000 clones, under 80% occurring once. Although they were nominally healthy when sampled, donors likely had unrecorded immune exposures. On this clone: The target antigen is unknown.

Sequences were obtained from PBMCs. The chain is built from TRBV7-8 and TRBJ2-4; D might be TRBD2 (6 bases). The sequence was obtained from a woman in her 40s in good health and CMV-seropositive. CDR3 in DNA: TGTGCCAGCAGCCCCAGGCGGGGTACCCCCCTTCTAGCCAAAAACATTCAGTACTTC. It is translated as CASSPRRGTPLLAKNIQYF.